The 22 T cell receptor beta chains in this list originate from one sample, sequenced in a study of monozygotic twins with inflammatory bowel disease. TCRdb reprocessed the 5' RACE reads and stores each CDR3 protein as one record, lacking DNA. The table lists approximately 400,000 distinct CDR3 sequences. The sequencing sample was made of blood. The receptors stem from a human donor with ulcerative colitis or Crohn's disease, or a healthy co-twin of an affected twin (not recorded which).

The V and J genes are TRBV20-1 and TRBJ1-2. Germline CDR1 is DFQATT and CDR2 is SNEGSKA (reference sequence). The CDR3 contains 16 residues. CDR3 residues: CSPGGGFEVGGYGYTF.

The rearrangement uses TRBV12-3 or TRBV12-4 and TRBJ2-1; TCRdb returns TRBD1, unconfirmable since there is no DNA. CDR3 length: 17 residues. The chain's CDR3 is CASSFAPMGGQYNEQFF.

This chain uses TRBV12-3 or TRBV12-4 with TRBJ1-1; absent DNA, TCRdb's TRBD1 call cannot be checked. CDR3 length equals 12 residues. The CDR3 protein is CASSRRGTEAFF.

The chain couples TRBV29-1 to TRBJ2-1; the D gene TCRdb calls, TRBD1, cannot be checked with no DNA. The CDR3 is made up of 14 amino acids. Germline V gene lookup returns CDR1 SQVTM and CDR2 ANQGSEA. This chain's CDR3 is CSAATGPTYNEQFF.

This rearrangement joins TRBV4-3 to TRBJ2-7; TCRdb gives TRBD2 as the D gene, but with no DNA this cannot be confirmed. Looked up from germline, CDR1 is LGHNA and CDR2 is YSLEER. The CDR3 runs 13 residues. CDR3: CASSQARDYEQYF.

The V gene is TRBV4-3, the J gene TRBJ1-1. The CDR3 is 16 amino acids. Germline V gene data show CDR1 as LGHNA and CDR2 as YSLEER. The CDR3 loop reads CASSQLMQGGGTEAFF.

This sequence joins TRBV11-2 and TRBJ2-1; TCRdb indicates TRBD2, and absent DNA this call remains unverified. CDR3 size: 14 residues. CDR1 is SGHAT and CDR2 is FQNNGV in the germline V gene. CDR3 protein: CASSLVAGRMEQFF.

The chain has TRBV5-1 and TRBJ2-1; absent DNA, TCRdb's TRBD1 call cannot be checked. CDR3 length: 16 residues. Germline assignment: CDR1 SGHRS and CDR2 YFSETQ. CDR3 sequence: CASSYDPGQGQNEQFF.

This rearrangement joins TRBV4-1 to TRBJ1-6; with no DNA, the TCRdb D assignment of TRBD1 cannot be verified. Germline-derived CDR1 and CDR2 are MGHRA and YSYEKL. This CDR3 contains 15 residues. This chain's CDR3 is CASTVRQGDRSPLHF.

The CDR3 region is CASSIAGGLINEQFF. The V gene is TRBV6-2 or TRBV6-3, the J gene TRBJ2-1; TCRdb designates TRBD2, a call that cannot be tested without DNA. Germline V gene data show CDR1 as MNHEY and CDR2 as SVGEGT. The CDR3 has 15 residues.

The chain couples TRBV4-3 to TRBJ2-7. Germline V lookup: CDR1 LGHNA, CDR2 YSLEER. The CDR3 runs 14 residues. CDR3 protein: CASSQERSSYEQYF.

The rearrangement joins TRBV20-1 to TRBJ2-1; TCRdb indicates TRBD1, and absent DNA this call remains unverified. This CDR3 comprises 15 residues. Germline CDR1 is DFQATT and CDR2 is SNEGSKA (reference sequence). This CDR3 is CSAVQGHVSYNEQFF.

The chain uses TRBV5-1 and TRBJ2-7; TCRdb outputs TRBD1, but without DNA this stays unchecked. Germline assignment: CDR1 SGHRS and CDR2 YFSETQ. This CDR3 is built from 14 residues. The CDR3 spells CASSGTGDTAEQYF.

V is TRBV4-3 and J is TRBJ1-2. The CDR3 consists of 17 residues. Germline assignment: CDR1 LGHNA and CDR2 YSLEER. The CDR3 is CASSQPSDSKTNYGYTF.

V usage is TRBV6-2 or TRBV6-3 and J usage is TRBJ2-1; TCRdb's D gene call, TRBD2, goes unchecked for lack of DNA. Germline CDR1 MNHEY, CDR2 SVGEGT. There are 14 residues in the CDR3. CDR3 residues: CASSYGGDYNEQFF.

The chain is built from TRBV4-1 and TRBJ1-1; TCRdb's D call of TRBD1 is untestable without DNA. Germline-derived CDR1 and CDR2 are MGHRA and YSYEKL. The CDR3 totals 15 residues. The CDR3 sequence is CASTLHGQGNTEAFF.

This CDR3 is CSAPSAGGFNYGYTF. This chain joins TRBV20-1 and TRBJ1-2; TCRdb's D gene call, TRBD1, goes unchecked for lack of DNA. The germline V gene encodes CDR1 DFQATT and CDR2 SNEGSKA (reference sequence). This CDR3 comprises 15 residues.

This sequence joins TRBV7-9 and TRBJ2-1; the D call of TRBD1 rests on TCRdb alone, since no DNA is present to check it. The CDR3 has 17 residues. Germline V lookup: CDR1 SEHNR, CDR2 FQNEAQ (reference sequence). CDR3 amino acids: CASSLDRALSSYNEQFF.

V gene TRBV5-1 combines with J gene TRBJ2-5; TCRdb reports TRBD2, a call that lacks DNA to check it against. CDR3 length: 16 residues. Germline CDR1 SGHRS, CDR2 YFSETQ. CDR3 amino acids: CASSFGASAGQETQYF.

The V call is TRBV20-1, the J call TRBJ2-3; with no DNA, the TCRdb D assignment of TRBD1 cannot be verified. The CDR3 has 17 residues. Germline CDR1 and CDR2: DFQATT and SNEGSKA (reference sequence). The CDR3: CSARAPGQGARTDTQYF.

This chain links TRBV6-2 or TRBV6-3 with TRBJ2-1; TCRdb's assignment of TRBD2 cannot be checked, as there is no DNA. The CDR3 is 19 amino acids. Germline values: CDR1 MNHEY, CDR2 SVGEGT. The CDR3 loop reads CASSYESSGGWRSYNEQFF.

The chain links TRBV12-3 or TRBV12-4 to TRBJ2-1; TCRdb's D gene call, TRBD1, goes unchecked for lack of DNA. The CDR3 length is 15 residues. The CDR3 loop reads CASSWDRSSYNEQFF.